A selection of T cell receptor beta chains follows, all from one sample in a study of blood T cell repertoires in COVID-19. Clones were sequenced by immunoSEQ multiplex PCR, and TCRdb holds only the in-frame ones, with some missing. The sample comprises approximately 150,000 clones, roughly 88% of which are singletons, and approximately 16% rests with the top ten. The sample comprised PBMCs or T cells enriched from blood (not recorded which). These receptors all stem from a man in his fifties or sixties who had recovered from COVID-19. CDR3s include the opening cysteine and the closing phenylalanine or tryptophan.

CDR3 length | J gene | V gene | CDR3 protein
15 | TRBJ2-3 | TRBV9 | CASSVDGHSTDTQYF
18 | TRBJ1-3 | TRBV4-1 | CASSQEASRPHSGNTIYF
13 | TRBJ1-2 | TRBV12-3/TRBV12-4 | CASSRQGYGGYTF
13 | TRBJ1-1 | TRBV14 | CASSPDLLTEAFF
17 | TRBJ2-5 | TRBV5-1 | CASSLLVAGGPGETQYF
15 | TRBJ1-5 | TRBV5-1 | CASSPLAGPNQPQHF
17 | TRBJ2-3 | TRBV21-1 | CASSKEGGTGGTDTQYF
16 | TRBJ2-2 | TRBV28 | CASSLVGLGPTGELFF
17 | TRBJ1-3 | TRBV5-1 | CASSLAARGQGGNTIYF
16 | TRBJ1-1 | TRBV2 | CASRGTGMFLNTEAFF
14 | TRBJ1-3 | TRBV30 | CAWRGQGPGNTIYF
15 | TRBJ1-5 | TRBV20-1 | CSASLRTGGNQPQHF
14 | TRBJ1-5 | TRBV5-6 | CASSPGGSNQPQHF
14 | TRBJ2-5 | TRBV19 | CASSITGTKETQYF
14 | TRBJ1-5 | TRBV3-1/TRBV3-2 | CASSQASGEMPQHF
12 | TRBJ2-3 | TRBV29-1 | CSVQGPTDTQYF
13 | TRBJ2-1 | TRBV3-1/TRBV3-2 | CASSRLGDRIQFF
15 | TRBJ1-5 | TRBV10-3 | CAISESELSNQPQHF
13 | TRBJ2-7 | TRBV28 | CASSLAGGSGSYF
14 | TRBJ1-4 | TRBV3-1/TRBV3-2 | CASGPSSAGEKLFF
13 | TRBJ1-5 | TRBV25-1 | CASSSDINQPQHF
16 | TRBJ1-4 | TRBV4-1 | CASSPGQGATNEKLFF
14 | TRBJ2-1 | TRBV6-6 | CASKNGGPYNEQFF
15 | TRBJ2-3 | TRBV5-1 | CASSRRQGSTDTQYF
13 | TRBJ2-7 | TRBV12-3/TRBV12-4 | CASSLDRPYEQYF
15 | TRBJ2-7 | TRBV5-1 | CASSFSGDVLREQYF
12 | TRBJ1-1 | TRBV29-1 | CSVSQGLAEAFF
15 | TRBJ2-1 | TRBV6-5 | CASRQDRGRDNEQFF
13 | TRBJ1-1 | TRBV5-1 | CASKGGSLTEAFF
12 | TRBJ2-3 | TRBV7-8 | CASSPVGFTQYF
16 | TRBJ2-7 | TRBV28 | CASKTLGRLSNYEQYF
13 | TRBJ1-1 | TRBV24-1 | CATSDSTGNEAFF
16 | TRBJ2-7 | TRBV15 | CATSRGNPGLSYEQYF
16 | TRBJ1-5 | TRBV10-2 | CASSDDRGISNQPQHF
13 | TRBJ2-7 | TRBV2 | CASSEVISYEQYF
14 | TRBJ1-1 | TRBV5-4 | CASSVPGDNTEAFF
14 | TRBJ1-1 | TRBV27 | CASSLRTLNTEAFF
14 | TRBJ1-2 | TRBV5-1 | CASSLTDRARGYTF
14 | TRBJ1-5 | TRBV30 | CAWSIGTENQPQHF
15 | TRBJ1-1 | TRBV18 | CASFPAQGKYGEAFF
18 | TRBJ2-6 | TRBV6-2/TRBV6-3 | CASSTSRDRGTGANVLTF
15 | TRBJ1-1 | TRBV19 | CASSVPGGTNTEAFF
15 | TRBJ2-3 | TRBV30 | CAWSRGLAGSNTQYF
16 | TRBJ1-2 | TRBV6-5 | CASSYSSRGQVYGYTF
14 | TRBJ2-5 | TRBV27 | CASSPTGGLETQYF
16 | TRBJ1-2 | TRBV14 | CASSQDYAGERYGYTF
14 | TRBJ1-3 | TRBV29-1 | CSVQQGTSGNTIYF